These 21 T cell receptor beta chains share one sample of origin, sequenced in a study of blood T cell repertoires in COVID-19. Here immunoSEQ multiplex PCR was the method, and the copy in TCRdb shows in-frame clones only, minus some. The sample contains 250,000 to 300,000 clones, about 86% of which appear only once. Input material: PBMCs or T cells enriched from blood (not recorded which). These TCRs come from a man between 25 and 39 years old with acute COVID-19.

This chain uses TRBV11-2 with TRBJ2-7, with a weak D call TRBD2 (6 bases). Per the germline V gene, CDR1 is SGHAT and CDR2 is FQNNGV. V dropped 5 bases and J dropped 6 bases, with 14 bases sitting between them. This CDR3 contains 13 residues. CDR3 loop: CASSQARGGEQYV. DNA of the CDR3: TGTGCCAGCAGCCAGGCGAGGGGAGGCGAGCAGTACGTC.

Of note for this clone: An end of the junction does not agree with germline; a read error may underlie this. The chain links TRBV5-1 to TRBJ2-5; 9 bases match TRBD2. There are 15 residues in the CDR3. In germline, CDR1 is SGHRS, CDR2 YFSETQ. The CDR3 DNA is TGTGCCAGCAGCTTAGTTATTGCGGGAGGGGAGACCCAGTACTTC. Amino acid sequence: CASSLVIAGGETQYF.

The chain uses TRBV6-4 and TRBJ1-2; 9 bases line up with TRBD1. CDR3 length: 16 amino acids. CDR1 is MRHNA and CDR2 is SNTAGT in the germline V gene. J was trimmed by 7 bases and V by 7 bases; bases with no gene match: 16. CDR3 in DNA: TGTGCCAGCACTCAAACCGGGACAGGGAATCGCGGTGGCTACACCTTC. Its protein is CASTQTGTGNRGGYTF.

V gene TRBV7-9 combines with J gene TRBJ2-2; D remains ambiguous. The CDR3 sequence is 13 residues long. V was cut by 2 bases and J by 1 base, with 2 bases left in between. Germline CDR1 SEHNR, CDR2 FQNEAQ (reference sequence). The CDR3 DNA is TGTGCCAGCAGCTTACTGAACACCGGGGAGCTGTTTTTT. As protein: CASSLLNTGELFF.

The chain couples TRBV11-2 to TRBJ1-6; tentatively, D is TRBD1 (6 bases). Per germline, CDR1 SGHAT and CDR2 FQNNGV. Deletions cut 1 base from V and 7 bases from J, with 11 bases between. CDR3 size: 15 residues. CDR3 amino acids: CASSLGGGRNSPLHF. The CDR3, as DNA: TGTGCCAGCAGCTTAGGCGGGGGGCGGAATTCACCCCTCCACTTT. Using reference TRBV11-2 and TRBJ1-6 for the parts outside the CDR3, the full variable domain is EAGVAQSPRYKIIEKRQSVAFWCNPISGHATLYWYQQILGQGPKLLIQFQNNGVVDDSQLPKDRFSAERLKGVDSTLKIQPAKLEDSAVYLCASSLGGGRNSPLHFGNGTRLTVT.

The chain recombines TRBV19 with TRBJ1-3, with unresolved D. There are 14 residues in the CDR3. The germline V and J ends were trimmed by 7 bases and 2 bases, with 12 bases remaining between them. Germline-derived CDR1 and CDR2 are LNHDA and SQIVND (reference sequence). The CDR3 nucleotides are TGTGCCAGTATCGATATGGGCGCTGGAAACACCATATATTTT. Residues: CASIDMGAGNTIYF.

The chain is built from TRBV7-9 and TRBJ2-1, with TRBD2 matching over 7 bases. Per germline, CDR1 SEHNR and CDR2 FQNEAQ (reference sequence). This CDR3 contains 16 residues. After removal of 4 bases from V and 5 bases from J, the junction contained 11 bases not matched to a gene. The CDR3 sequence is CASSSFGLAVNNEQFF. CDR3 sequence (DNA): TGTGCCAGCAGCTCCTTCGGGCTAGCGGTGAACAATGAGCAGTTCTTC.

This rearrangement joins TRBV6-1 to TRBJ1-6; 7 positions agree with TRBD1. Germline trimming cut 1 base from V and 9 bases from J; bases unmatched to any gene: 3. Germline V gene lookup returns CDR1 MNHNS and CDR2 SASEGT. This CDR3 region has 14 residues. The CDR3 spells CASSEGTGGSPLHF. The CDR3 nucleotides read TGTGCCAGCAGTGAAGGGACAGGCGGTTCACCCCTCCACTTT.

This clone was counted between two and nine times. This chain connects TRBV4-1 to TRBJ2-4, with 8 bases matching TRBD1. The CDR3 loop spans 18 amino acids. Germline loops: CDR1 MGHRA, CDR2 YSYEKL. V gave up 0 bases and J gave up 0 bases; unmatched junction bases: 7. The CDR3 loop is CASSQDSDRGIAKNIQYF. In DNA, the CDR3 is TGCGCCAGCAGCCAAGACAGCGACAGGGGAATAGCCAAAAACATTCAGTACTTC.

The chain links TRBV6-5 to TRBJ1-4; TRBD1 might be the D (6 bases). V lost 2 bases and J 8 bases, leaving 18 bases between the germline ends. CDR3 length equals 16 residues. Germline CDR1 and CDR2: MNHEY and SVGAGI. The CDR3 bases are TGTGCCAGCAGTTACCGTGCGGGGGGGCAAGGGGAAAAACTGTTTTTT. It yields the protein CASSYRAGGQGEKLFF.

V gene TRBV9 combines with J gene TRBJ2-1, with D possibly matching TRBD2 (6 bases). CDR3 length: 15 amino acids. CDR1 and CDR2 (germline): SGDLS, YYNGEE. V lost 0 bases and J 7 bases, leaving 14 bases between the germline ends. The CDR3 reads CASSVGGTSVNEQFF. CDR3 in DNA: TGTGCCAGCAGCGTAGGTGGGACTTCTGTTAATGAGCAGTTCTTC.

The chain carries TRBV7-9 and TRBJ1-2; D uncertain. The CDR3 consists of 11 residues. The V gene lost 4 bases and the J gene lost 5 bases, with 5 bases spanning the gap. Germline loops: CDR1 SEHNR, CDR2 FQNEAQ (reference sequence). As DNA, the CDR3 is TGTGCCAGCAGCTACGGTTATGGCTACACCTTC. It yields the protein CASSYGYGYTF.

This clone turned up a few times. The gene calls are TRBV7-2 and TRBJ2-1; maybe TRBD2 (6 bases). Trimming removed 5 bases from V and 10 bases from J, with 12 bases in between. This CDR3 spans 12 amino acids. The germline CDR1 and CDR2 sequences are SGHTA and FQGNSA. CDR3 nucleotide sequence: TGTGCCAGCAGCCAAACTAGCAGGGAGCAGTTCTTC. Its translation is CASSQTSREQFF.

The chain carries TRBV4-1 and TRBJ2-3; maybe TRBD2 (5 bases). This CDR3 spans 15 amino acids. From germline, CDR1 is MGHRA and CDR2 YSYEKL. The ends were cut back, 4 bases at V and 2 bases at J, with 13 bases in the middle. CDR3 protein: CASSPAARYTDTQYF. The DNA of the CDR3 is TGCGCCAGCAGCCCAGCGGCGAGATACACAGATACGCAGTATTTT.

The chain is built from TRBV19 and TRBJ1-1; TRBD1 matches at 8 bases. The V gene's germline CDR1 is LNHDA and CDR2 SQIVND (reference sequence). The CDR3 consists of 14 residues. The V and J ends lost 3 bases and 5 bases, in that order; junction bases with no gene match: 5. In DNA form, the CDR3 reads TGTGCCAGTAGTATCGACAGGGGATCAACTGAAGCTTTCTTT. Translating it yields CASSIDRGSTEAFF.

V usage is TRBV12-3 or TRBV12-4 and J usage is TRBJ1-4, with TRBD1 as a possible D gene (6 bases). V was shortened by 8 bases and J by 10 bases, with 14 bases between the two germline ends. The CDR3 covers 12 residues. CDR3 sequence: CASGAGVGKLFF. DNA for the CDR3: TGTGCCAGCGGCGCAGGGGTTGGAAAACTGTTTTTT.

The J gene is TRBJ2-1, the V gene TRBV25-1; TRBD2 matches at 14 bases. This CDR3 has 15 residues. Trimming took 5 bases from V and 9 from J; bases not matched to a gene: 6. From germline, CDR1 is MGHDK and CDR2 SYGVNS. DNA for the CDR3: TGTGCCAGCAGTACGGGACTAGCGGGAGCAACTGAGCAGTTCTTC. Its translation: CASSTGLAGATEQFF.

The CDR3 spells CASSLIGGQWGYTF. Here the CDR3 DNA reads TGTGCCAGCAGCTTGATAGGGGGCCAATGGGGCTACACCTTC. The chain recombines TRBV7-2 with TRBJ1-2; TRBD1 agrees at 7 bases. Germline assignment: CDR1 SGHTA and CDR2 FQGNSA. J was trimmed by 8 bases and V by 3 bases; bases with no gene match: 9. This CDR3 contains 14 residues.

This clone was seen a single time. J is TRBJ2-4 and V is TRBV20-1, with TRBD1 matching over 7 bases. V lost 6 bases to trimming and J lost 13 bases; unmatched junction nucleotides: 9. CDR3 size: 11 residues. Germline-derived CDR1 and CDR2 are DFQATT and SNEGSKA (reference sequence). The CDR3 here is CSASGTAGQYF. The CDR3 DNA reads TGCAGTGCCTCCGGGACAGCCGGACAGTACTTC.

A word on this clone: At one of its ends the junction is not consistent with the germline gene, which may arise from a read error. The chain recombines TRBV5-1 with TRBJ2-1, with D possibly matching TRBD2 (6 bases). This CDR3 has 15 amino acids. Germline assignment: CDR1 SGHRS and CDR2 YFSETQ. This chain's CDR3 is CASSSTPGVESEQFF. The CDR3 nucleotides read TGTGCCAGCAGCTCGACCCCGGGAGTCGAAAGTGAGCAGTTCTTC.

Comment on this clone: It differs at one base from a far larger clone, so likely a read error. The chain employs TRBV27 and TRBJ2-2; 8 bases fit TRBD1. This CDR3 region has 14 residues. V trimming: 5 bases; J trimming: 1 base; junction bases outside the gene matches: 0. The germline gives CDR1 MNHEY, CDR2 SMNVEV (reference sequence). The CDR3 DNA follows: TGTGCCAGCAGTGGGACAGGGAACACCGGGGAGCTGTTTTTT. It specifies CASSGTGNTGELFF.